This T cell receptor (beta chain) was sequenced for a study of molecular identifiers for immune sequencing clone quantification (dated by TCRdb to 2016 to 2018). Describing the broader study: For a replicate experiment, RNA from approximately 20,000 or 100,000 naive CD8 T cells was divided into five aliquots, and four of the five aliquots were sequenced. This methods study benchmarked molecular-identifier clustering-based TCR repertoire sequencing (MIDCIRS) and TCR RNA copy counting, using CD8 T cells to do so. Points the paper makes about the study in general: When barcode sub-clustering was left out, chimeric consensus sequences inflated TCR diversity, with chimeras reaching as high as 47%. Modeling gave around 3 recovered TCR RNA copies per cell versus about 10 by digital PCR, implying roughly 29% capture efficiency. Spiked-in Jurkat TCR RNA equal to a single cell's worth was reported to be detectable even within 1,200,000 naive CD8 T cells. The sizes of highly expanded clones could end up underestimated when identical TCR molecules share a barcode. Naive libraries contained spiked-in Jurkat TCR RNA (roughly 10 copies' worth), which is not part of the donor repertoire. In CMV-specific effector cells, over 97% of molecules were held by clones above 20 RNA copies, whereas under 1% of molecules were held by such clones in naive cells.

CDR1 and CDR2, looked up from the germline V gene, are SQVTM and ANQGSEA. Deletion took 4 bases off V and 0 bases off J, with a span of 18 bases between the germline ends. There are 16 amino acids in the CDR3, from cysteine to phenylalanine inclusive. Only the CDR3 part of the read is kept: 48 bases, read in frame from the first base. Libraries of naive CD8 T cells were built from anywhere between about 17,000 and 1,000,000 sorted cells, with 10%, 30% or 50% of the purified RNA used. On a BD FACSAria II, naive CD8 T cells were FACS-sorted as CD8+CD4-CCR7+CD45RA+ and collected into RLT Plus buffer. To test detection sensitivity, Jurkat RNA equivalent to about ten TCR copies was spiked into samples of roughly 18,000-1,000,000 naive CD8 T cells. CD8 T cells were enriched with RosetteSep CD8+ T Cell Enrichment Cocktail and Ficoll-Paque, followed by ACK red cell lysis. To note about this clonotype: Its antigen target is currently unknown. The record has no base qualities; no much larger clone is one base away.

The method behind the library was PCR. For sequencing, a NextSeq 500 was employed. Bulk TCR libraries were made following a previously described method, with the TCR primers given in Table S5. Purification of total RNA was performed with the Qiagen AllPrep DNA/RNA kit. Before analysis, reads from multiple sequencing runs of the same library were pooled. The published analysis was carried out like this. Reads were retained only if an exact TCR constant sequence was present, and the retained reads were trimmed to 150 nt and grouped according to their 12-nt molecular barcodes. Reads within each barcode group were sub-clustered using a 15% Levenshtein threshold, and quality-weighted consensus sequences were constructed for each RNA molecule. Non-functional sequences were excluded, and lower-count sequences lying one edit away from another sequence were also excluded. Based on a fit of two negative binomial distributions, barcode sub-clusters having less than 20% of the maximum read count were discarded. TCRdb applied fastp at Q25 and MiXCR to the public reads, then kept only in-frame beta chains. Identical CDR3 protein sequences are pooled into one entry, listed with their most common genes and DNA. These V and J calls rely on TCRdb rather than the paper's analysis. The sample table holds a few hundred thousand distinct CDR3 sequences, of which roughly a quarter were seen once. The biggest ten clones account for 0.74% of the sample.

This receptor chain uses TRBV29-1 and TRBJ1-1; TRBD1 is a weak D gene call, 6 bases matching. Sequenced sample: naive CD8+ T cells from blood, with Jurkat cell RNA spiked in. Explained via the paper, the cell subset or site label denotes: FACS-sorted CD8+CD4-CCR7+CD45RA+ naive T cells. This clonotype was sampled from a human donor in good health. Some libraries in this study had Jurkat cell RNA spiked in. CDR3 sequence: CSVGENTGHMNTEAFF. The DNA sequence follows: TGCAGCGTTGGAGAAAATACAGGGCATATGAACACTGAAGCTTTCTTT. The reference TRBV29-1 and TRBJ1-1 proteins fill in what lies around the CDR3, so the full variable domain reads SAVISQKPSRDICQRGTSLTIQCQVDSQVTMMFWYRQQPGQSLTLIATANQGSEATYESGFVIDKFPISRPNLTFSTLTVSNMSPEDSSIYLCSVGENTGHMNTEAFFGQGTRLTVV.